This entry features one T cell receptor (beta chain) sequence. Its antigen is still unknown. This entry is derived from a study of cytomegalovirus exposure and HLA in healthy donors. On the study more broadly: In a later analysis, the approximately 110 validation repertoires were reported to have used the same platform as the approximately 700 first-cohort repertoires.

The study, taken as a whole, reports: For cytomegalovirus status, the classifier reportedly gave diagnoses with high specificity and sensitivity. Under in vitro conditions, a few CMV-associated chains were confirmed as specific for CMV antigens.

Generated by immunoSEQ multiplex PCR, the TCRdb table keeps only in-frame clones and is missing some. This repertoire shows approximately 140,000 clones, approximately 85% found once; its top ten account for 1.4%. CDR1 and CDR2 from the germline V gene are ENHRY and SYGVKD. The CDR3 runs 11 residues. V lost 8 bases and J lost 7, with 11 bases in between. Sequenced material: PBMCs. This TCR was sampled from a woman under 40 in good health and CMV-seronegative. The gene calls are TRBV10-3 and TRBJ1-2; D is perhaps TRBD1 (6 bases). The CDR3: CAIQQGGGYTF. The CDR3 DNA sequence: TGTGCCATCCAACAGGGCGGTGGCTACACCTTC.